Listed below are T cell receptor beta chains from one sample, sequenced in a study of blood T cell repertoires in COVID-19. The assay was immunoSEQ multiplex PCR, and TCRdb's table has in-frame clones only and misses some. Of about 37,000 clones detected, over 70% appear once; the ten largest clones hold about 3%. The sequencing sample was made of peripheral blood. The source is a man aged 70-80 years with COVID-19, enrolled during active disease. Both conserved end residues are part of each CDR3. D genes are given only for firm matches. Only part of the rows carry a size: once, few, many, or a class if the clone is expanded.

CDR3aa	CDR3nt	j_gene	abundance	d_gene	v_gene
CAISESAGDTGELFF	TGTGCCATCAGTGAATCAGCGGGAGACACCGGGGAGCTGTTTTTT	TRBJ2-2	-	TRBD2	TRBV10-3
CASRILQGPYNEQFF	TGTGCCAGTAGGATACTACAGGGTCCCTACAATGAGCAGTTCTTC	TRBJ2-1	few	-	TRBV19
CASSWGRGQTEAFF	TGTGCCAGCAGCTGGGGCAGGGGGCAAACTGAAGCTTTCTTT	TRBJ1-1	-	TRBD1	TRBV27
CASSFAAGHNEKLFF	TGTGCCAGCAGTTTCGCGGCAGGGCATAATGAAAAACTGTTTTTT	TRBJ1-4	-	-	TRBV28
CASSVGTPGYGYTF	TGTGCCAGCAGCGTCGGGACTCCAGGCTATGGCTACACCTTC	TRBJ1-2	-	-	TRBV9
CASSPWGVDEKLFF	TGTGCCAGCAGCCCATGGGGGGTTGATGAAAAACTGTTTTTT	TRBJ1-4	few	-	TRBV7-2
CASSQTIDAELYGYTF	TGCGCCAGCAGCCAAACCATAGACGCGGAACTCTATGGCTACACCTTC	TRBJ1-2	-	-	TRBV4-3
CASEGVSYEQYF	TGTGCCAGCGAAGGGGTCTCCTACGAGCAGTACTTC	TRBJ2-7	-	-	TRBV6-5
CASSPVTTNEKLFF	TGTGCCAGCAGCCCGGTGACAACTAATGAAAAACTGTTTTTT	TRBJ1-4	-	-	TRBV3-1/TRBV3-2
CASSEYLLEAFF	TGTGCCAGCAGTGAATACCTACTTGAAGCTTTCTTT	TRBJ1-1	few	-	TRBV2
CASKYSDTQYF	TGTGCCAGCAAATATTCAGATACGCAGTATTTT	TRBJ2-3	few	-	TRBV2
CASSGVGMKYF	TGTGCCAGCAGCGGGGTGGGAATGAAGTATTTT	TRBJ2-3	few	-	TRBV12-3/TRBV12-4
CASSPPGTVGGNTIYF	TGTGCCAGCAGCCCTCCCGGGACAGTTGGTGGAAACACCATATATTTT	TRBJ1-3	-	TRBD1	TRBV5-5
CASTGPGGRVNTGELFF	TGTGCCAGCACCGGGCCAGGGGGGCGGGTGAACACCGGGGAGCTGTTTTTT	TRBJ2-2	-	-	TRBV27
CASSMPGTETYEQYF	TGTGCCAGTAGTATGCCCGGGACAGAGACCTACGAGCAGTACTTC	TRBJ2-7	-	TRBD1	TRBV19
CASSPRTGGLNEQFF	TGTGCCAGCTCACCACGGACGGGAGGGCTCAATGAGCAGTTCTTC	TRBJ2-1	-	TRBD2	TRBV18
CASSGWEGSYNEQFF	TGTGCCAGCAGTGGGTGGGAGGGCTCCTACAATGAGCAGTTCTTC	TRBJ2-1	-	TRBD2	TRBV6-2/TRBV6-3
CASSLTGGPGDTQYF	TGCGCCAGCAGCTTGACGGGAGGGCCTGGAGATACGCAGTATTTT	TRBJ2-3	medium-sized	TRBD2	TRBV5-1
CASSVSAQNTEAFF	TGTGCCAGCTCCGTAAGCGCACAGAACACTGAAGCTTTCTTT	TRBJ1-1	-	-	TRBV18
CASSLVLASGANVLTF	TGCGCCAGCAGCCTTGTACTTGCGTCTGGGGCCAACGTCCTGACTTTC	TRBJ2-6	-	-	TRBV5-1
CASSLAGQGNEKLFF	TGTGCCAGCAGTTTGGCGGGACAGGGGAATGAAAAACTGTTTTTT	TRBJ1-4	once	TRBD1	TRBV28
CAWSPAGGAVGYTF	TGTGCCTGGAGTCCTGCGGGGGGCGCGGTTGGCTACACCTTC	TRBJ1-2	-	-	TRBV30
CAWSVSGSTDTQYF	TGTGCCTGGAGTGTATCCGGGAGCACAGATACGCAGTATTTT	TRBJ2-3	-	-	TRBV30
CASSLSNRAYYGYTF	TGTGCCAGCAGTTTAAGTAACAGGGCTTACTATGGCTACACCTTC	TRBJ1-2	-	-	TRBV28
CASSQNRGPTGELFF	TGTGCCAGCAGCCAGAACAGGGGACCCACCGGGGAGCTGTTTTTT	TRBJ2-2	-	TRBD1	TRBV11-2
CASSPGTGSYEQYF	TGTGCCAGCAGCCCCGGGACAGGGTCCTACGAGCAGTACTTC	TRBJ2-7	once	TRBD1	TRBV7-9
CASSLAVIGRSPLHF	TGTGCCAGCAGTTTAGCAGTTATAGGGAGGTCACCCCTCCACTTT	TRBJ1-6	-	-	TRBV28
CASSQEFSGRYQETQYF	TGTGCCAGCAGCCAAGAGTTTAGCGGGAGGTACCAAGAGACCCAGTACTTC	TRBJ2-5	once	TRBD2	TRBV3-1/TRBV3-2
CASSSGQGMNIQYF	TGCGCCAGCAGCTCCGGACAGGGAATGAACATTCAGTACTTC	TRBJ2-4	-	TRBD1	TRBV5-1